Below, one T cell receptor (beta chain) is given with its context. Its target antigen remains unknown. No base qualities exist here, and no much larger clone lies one base off it. This sample is drawn from a study of T cells in Graves' hyperthyroidism and ophthalmopathy (dated by TCRdb to about 2019). Background on the whole study: Peripheral blood samples were taken at the time of initial diagnosis, prior to any treatment. To identify distinguishing TCR V-J signatures, a discovery cohort of around 98 patients was used, comprising some 43 with Graves' ophthalmopathy and under 60 with stable Graves' hyperthyroidism. The study also compared thyroid tissue and blood T-cell repertoires from more than 5 Graves' hyperthyroidism patients. The approximately 97 discovery patients were randomly divided into training and test sets at a 7:3 ratio. The paper reports TCR Vbeta CDR3 sequencing of roughly 140 peripheral blood samples: 43 ophthalmopathy, under 80 hyperthyroidism and around 17 progressor patients. Once sampling was done, hyperthyroidism patients were given methimazole at a starting dose of 30 mg daily, whereas ophthalmopathy patients were given high-dose intravenous methylprednisolone. Prospective prediction of ophthalmopathy was tested in an independent validation cohort consisting of about 19 hyperthyroidism patients and more than 15 patients who later progressed to ophthalmopathy. General conclusions and limits of the study: In validation, the model predicted progression to ophthalmopathy a median of around 6.5 months before onset, with about 67% sensitivity and about 72% specificity. A model built on a 13 V-J signature distinguished ophthalmopathy from stable hyperthyroidism, reaching about 88% sensitivity and around 81% specificity in cross-validation and 80%/75% in testing. No statistical method was used to fix the sample size in advance, and group allocation was not hidden from the investigators. Blood samples also contained most of the expanded thyroid clonotypes (frequency above 0.001), which suggests that blood repertoires may reflect thyroid immune responses.

Trimmed from V: 0 bases; trimmed from J: 7 bases; junction bases lacking a gene match: 3. The CDR3 measures 14 amino acids from cysteine to phenylalanine. The only DNA kept is the CDR3, 42 bases in frame from the first base. From the germline V gene, CDR1 is SNHLY and CDR2 is FYNNEI. Ophthalmopathy patients had moderately to severely active disease, with a Clinical Activity Score of 3 or more, a NOSPECS grade of 4 or more, and a disease duration of less than 3 months. Any patient with an uncontrolled infection, another autoimmune disease, pregnancy or lactation was excluded. Diagnoses relied on clinical symptoms, serum thyroxine and TRAb, thyroid ultrasound and orbital computed tomography. PBMCs were separated from approximately 9.9 ml of fresh peripheral blood using Ficoll-Paque density gradient centrifugation. Total RNA was extracted with Trizol reagent, and quality was checked on an Agilent 2100 Bioanalyzer.

The TCR beta CDR3 regions were amplified from RNA transcripts. The TCR CDR3 was subjected to a first round of RT-PCR using the HTBI primer set and the Qiagen OneStep RT-PCR kit. The libraries were constructed in a second round of multiplex PCR and then size-selected and purified. Sequencing of the libraries was done on an Illumina HiSeq2000 using paired-end 100 bp reads. For the original study's pipeline: Raw data were processed with SOAPnuke, discarding reads with adapters, uncalled bases, mean Phred below 15, or no exact constant-primer or identifier match. COPE v1.2.5 was used to merge the high-quality paired reads, and each unique nucleotide sequence was defined as a clonotype. Clonotypes were aligned to IMGT TRBV, TRBD and TRBJ reference segments using MiTCR v1.1. The analysis included only V-J combinations with a frequency above 0.0001, which together covered 98% to 99.2% of the repertoires. A TCS score was defined as the ratio of F50 (clonal expansion) to E x V (chaos), with BLOSUM62-based TCRdist applied between CDR3 peptides within each V-J. Welch's t-statistics and random forest reduced some 510 V-J features to roughly 13, which were used in a naive Bayes classifier (R e1071). TCRdb reprocessing: public reads trimmed at Q25 with fastp, clones called with MiXCR, in-frame beta chains kept. Rows with one shared CDR3 protein collapse into an entry with the most common genes and DNA. The V and J calls were not made by the authors but by TCRdb's processing. This sample comprises 700,000 or so distinct CDR3 sequences, around 13% of them detected only once. The top ten clones comprise around 13% of the sample.

The sequencing input was blood. This receptor was taken from a woman in her fifties or sixties with Graves' ophthalmopathy. Recombination connected TRBV2 to TRBJ2-1, with 7 junctional bases fitting TRBD2. In nucleotides, the sequence is TGTGCCAGCAGTGAAGCGGGAGGGAGGAATGAGCAGTTCTTC. It is translated as CASSEAGGRNEQFF.